The source of this T cell receptor beta chain is a study of breast tumors, draining lymph nodes, adjacent tissues. Study-wide points: Findings are consistent with lymph node origin and intratumoral expansion of most tumor T cells. The lymph node origin of tumor T cells was framed as consistent with a hypothesis, not demonstrated. Compared with basal-like, luminal-like tumors shared significantly more repertoire with nontumor tissue. Compared with lymph nodes, tumors were less diverse; compared with nontumor tissue, more.

Via MiXCR, TCRdb re-called the multiplex PCR reads, giving one row per CDR3 protein. The sample lists under 250,000 distinct CDR3 sequences, approximately 30% occurring once. V shed 7 bases, J shed 1 base, and the junction held 6 bases outside the gene matches. CDR3 size: 14 residues. Germline CDR1 MDHEN, CDR2 SYDVKM. This clonotype was seen repeatedly, ten times or more. The antigen is unknown. Samples came from axillary lymph nodes draining the breast cancer. The source is a female donor with breast cancer. Some clones in this sample may be carry-over from other donors' samples. The V call is TRBV28, the J call TRBJ2-7, with 8 bases identical to TRBD1. Sequenced: axillary lymph node tissue. CDR3: CASNPGQASYEQYF. CDR3 DNA sequence: TGTGCCAGCAACCCGGGACAGGCTTCCTACGAGCAGTACTTC.